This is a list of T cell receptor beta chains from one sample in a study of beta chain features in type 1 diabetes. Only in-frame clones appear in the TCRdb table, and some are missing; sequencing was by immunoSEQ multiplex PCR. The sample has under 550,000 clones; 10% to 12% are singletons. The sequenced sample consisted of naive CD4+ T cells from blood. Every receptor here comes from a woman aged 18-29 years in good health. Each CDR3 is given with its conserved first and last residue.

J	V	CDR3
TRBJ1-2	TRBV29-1	CSVFGRDWYGYTF
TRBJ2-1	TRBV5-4	CASSLFREYNEQFF
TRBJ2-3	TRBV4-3	CASSQSPRYTDTQYF
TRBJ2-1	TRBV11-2	CASSFSSGPNNEQFF
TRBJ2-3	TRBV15	CATSRSPSTDTQYF
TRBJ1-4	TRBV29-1	CSARVRDEKLFF
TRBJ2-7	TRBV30	CAWSRDPSSYEQYF
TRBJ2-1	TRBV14	CASSQDWGQGRRNEQFF
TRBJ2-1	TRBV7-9	CASRGLAGVSEQFF
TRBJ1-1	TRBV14	CASSPHRGWNTEAFF
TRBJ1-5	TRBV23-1	CASSQLIPIHQPQHF
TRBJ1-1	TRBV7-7	CASSPSVGRTAFF
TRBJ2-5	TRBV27	CARSRRRDRVLFKGETQYF
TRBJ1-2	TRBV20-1	CSVEPDGYTF
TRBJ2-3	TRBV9	CASSGRQGTQYF
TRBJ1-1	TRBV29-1	CSVALNTEAFF
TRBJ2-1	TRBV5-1	CASSSRLAGHEQFF
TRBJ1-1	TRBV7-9	CASIAGVATNTEAFF
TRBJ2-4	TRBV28	CASGRGASQAKNIQYF
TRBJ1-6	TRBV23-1	CASSHSGTEYSPLHF
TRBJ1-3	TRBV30	CAWSVVSATGNTIYF
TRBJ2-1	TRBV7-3	CASSLLLAGANEQFF
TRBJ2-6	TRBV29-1	CSVLKGTGANVLTF
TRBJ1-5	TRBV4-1	CASSQDWGDQPQHF
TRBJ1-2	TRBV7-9	CASSASWGADYGYTF
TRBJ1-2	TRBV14	CASSPWDRVDYGYTF
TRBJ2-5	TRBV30	CAWSVQGTQYF
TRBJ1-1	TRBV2	CASKTEVNTEAFF
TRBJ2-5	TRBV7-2	CASSFGHRETQYF
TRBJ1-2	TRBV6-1	CASSDPRDRGFYGYTF
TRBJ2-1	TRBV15	CATSRDSPDNEQFF
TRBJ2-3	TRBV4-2	CASSQPGLTGADTQYF
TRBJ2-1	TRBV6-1	CASSVRERTYNEQFF
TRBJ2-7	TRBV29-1	CSVRIAGGPGEQYF
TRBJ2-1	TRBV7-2	CASSRHGRALSNEQFF
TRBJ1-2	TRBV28	CASSLDRPGRGYTF
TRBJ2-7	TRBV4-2	CASSQASGQTYEQYF
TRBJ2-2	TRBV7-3	CASSSIKLMGQDTGELFF